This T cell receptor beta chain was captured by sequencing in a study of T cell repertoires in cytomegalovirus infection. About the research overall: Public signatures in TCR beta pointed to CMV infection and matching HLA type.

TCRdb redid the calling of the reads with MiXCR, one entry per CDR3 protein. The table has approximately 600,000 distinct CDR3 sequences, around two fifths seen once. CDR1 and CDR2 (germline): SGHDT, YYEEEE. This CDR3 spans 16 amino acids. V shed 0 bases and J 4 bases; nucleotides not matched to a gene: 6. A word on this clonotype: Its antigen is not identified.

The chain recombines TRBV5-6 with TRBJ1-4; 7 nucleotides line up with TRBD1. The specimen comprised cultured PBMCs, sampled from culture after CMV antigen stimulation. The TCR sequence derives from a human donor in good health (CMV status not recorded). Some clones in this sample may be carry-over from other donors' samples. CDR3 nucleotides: TGTGCCAGCAGCTTGGCCGGGACAGCAAATAATGAAAAACTGTTTTTT. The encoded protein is CASSLAGTANNEKLFF. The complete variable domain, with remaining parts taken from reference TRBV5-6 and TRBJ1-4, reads DAGVTQSPTHLIKTRGQQVTLRCSPKSGHDTVSWYQQALGQGPQFIFQYYEEEERQRGNFPDRFSGHQFPNYSSELNVNALLLGDSALYLCASSLAGTANNEKLFFGSGTQLSVL.